Following are 25 T cell receptor beta chains from one sample sequenced in a study of blood T cells in healthy people across ages (dated by TCRdb to between 2014 and 2017). Library preparation employed 5' RACE. The data were produced on an Illumina HiSeq 2500. A second PCR of about 7 to 12 cycles was performed with a sample-barcoded 5' primer and a J-beta primer mix. In TCRdb, the public reads were trimmed at Q25 with fastp and aligned with MiXCR, with productive beta chains retained. Under each unique CDR3 protein, matching rows form one entry showing the most common genes and DNA. The sample table holds approximately 830,000 distinct CDR3 sequences, of which 60% to 80% were seen once. The ten largest make up roughly 26% of the sample. The sequenced material came from blood. The receptor set was obtained from a man younger than 40 in good health.

This clonotype was counted once. A read error may produce the germline difference seen at one junction end. This sequence joins TRBV9 and TRBJ2-5; 8 bases line up with TRBD2. Germline lookup yields CDR1 SGDLS and CDR2 YYNGEE. The length of the CDR3 is 14 residues. CDR3: CASSVVARGETLYF. CDR3 nucleotide sequence: TGTGCCAGCAGCGTAGTGGCGCGGGGGGAGACCCTGTACTTC.

V and J are TRBV24-1 and TRBJ1-1; D remains ambiguous. CDR1 is KGHDR, CDR2 SFDVKD, per germline. This CDR3 has 14 amino acids. The germline V and J ends were trimmed by 4 bases and 4 bases, with 12 bases remaining between them. CDR3 coding DNA: TGTGCCACCAGTGACCCGAGAGTAAGCACTGAAGCTTTCTTT. Translated, it gives CATSDPRVSTEAFF.

The chain uses TRBV7-9 and TRBJ2-1; TRBD1 agrees at 8 bases. J was trimmed by 4 bases and V by 5 bases; bases with no gene match: 10. Germline values: CDR1 SEHNR, CDR2 FQNEAQ (reference sequence). CDR3 length: 16 amino acids. The CDR3 DNA sequence: TGTGCCAGCAGCCCCCGGGACAGGAGATCGTACAATGAGCAGTTCTTC. It specifies CASSPRDRRSYNEQFF.

This clonotype was detected only a few times. The V and J genes are TRBV12-3 or TRBV12-4 and TRBJ2-5; D might be TRBD2 (6 bases). V shed 4 bases and J shed 11 bases, with 20 bases lying between them. This CDR3 contains 14 residues. In DNA, the CDR3 is TGTGCCAGCAGTTCCCGCAGGGTATCGGGGGAGCAGTACTTC. Translating it yields CASSSRRVSGEQYF.

This chain links TRBV5-1 with TRBJ2-7, with 9 bases matching TRBD1. Germline V gene sequence: CDR1 SGHRS, CDR2 YFSETQ. V was clipped by 4 bases and J by 3 bases; unmatched bases: 8. This CDR3 region has 15 residues. CDR3 amino acids: CASSPGTGLGYEQYF. Here the CDR3 DNA reads TGCGCCAGCAGCCCTGGGACAGGGTTAGGCTACGAGCAGTACTTC.

This sequence joins TRBV7-9 and TRBJ2-2, with D tentatively TRBD2 (5 bases). V shed 6 bases and J shed 6 bases, with 17 bases lying between them. Germline assignment: CDR1 SEHNR and CDR2 FQNEAQ (reference sequence). The CDR3 spans 15 residues. The CDR3 DNA reads as TGTGCCAGCAGATTCTCCGAGGGCCGGGCCGGGGAGCTGTTTTTT. The encoded protein is CASRFSEGRAGELFF.

The chain joins TRBV27 to TRBJ1-4; TRBD1 matches 8 bases. V gave up 0 bases and J gave up 7 bases; unmatched junction bases: 7. CDR1 is MNHEY, CDR2 SMNVEV, per germline (reference sequence). CDR3 size: 16 residues. The CDR3 reads CASSLSRSGGVEKLFF. CDR3 nucleotide sequence: TGTGCCAGCAGTTTATCGAGGTCAGGGGGCGTTGAAAAACTGTTTTTT.

J is TRBJ2-3 and V is TRBV7-2; perhaps TRBD2 as D (5 bases). The V end was cut by 4 bases, the J end by 3 bases, with 14 bases between. This CDR3 has 15 residues. In germline, CDR1 is SGHTA, CDR2 FQGNSA. The CDR3 loop is CASSSQKRITDTQYF. In DNA, the CDR3 is TGTGCCAGCAGCTCCCAGAAGCGGATAACAGATACGCAGTATTTT.

The chain links TRBV5-1 to TRBJ2-3, with 8 bases identical to TRBD2. Per germline, CDR1 SGHRS and CDR2 YFSETQ. The J segment lost 0 bases and the V segment lost 3 bases, leaving 6 bases of the junction unmatched. This CDR3 is built from 16 residues. CDR3 residues: CASSSAGGLSTDTQYF. CDR3 DNA sequence: TGCGCCAGCAGCTCGGCGGGGGGCCTGAGCACAGATACGCAGTATTTT.

The chain employs TRBV4-3 and TRBJ1-6; 8 positions agree with TRBD1. V lost 5 bases to trimming and J lost 6 bases; unmatched junction nucleotides: 3. This CDR3 is built from 14 residues. Germline V gene lookup returns CDR1 LGHNA and CDR2 YSLEER. As DNA, the CDR3 is TGCGCCAGCAGCTCAGGGGGCGGTAATTCACCCCTCCACTTT. This encodes CASSSGGGNSPLHF.

V is TRBV4-1 and J is TRBJ1-4, with a tentative D call TRBD1 (6 bases). This CDR3 spans 17 amino acids. Germline V lookup: CDR1 MGHRA, CDR2 YSYEKL. With 2 bases removed from V and 4 bases from J, the gap between germline ends came to 17 bases. CDR3 residues: CASSQTGQGRSNEKLFF. In nucleotides, the CDR3 is TGCGCCAGCAGCCAAACTGGGCAGGGGCGGAGTAATGAAAAACTGTTTTTT.

The chain joins TRBV7-3 to TRBJ2-3; no clear D. The CDR3 consists of 14 residues. Trimming left V 0 bases short and J 6 bases short, with 10 bases between. Germline V gene sequence: CDR1 SGHTA, CDR2 FQGTGA. In nucleotides, the CDR3 is TGTGCCAGCAGCTTAACTGACAATACCGATACGCAGTATTTT. Amino acids: CASSLTDNTDTQYF. Full variable domain (rest looked up from reference TRBV7-3 and TRBJ2-3): GAGVSQTPSNKVTEKGKYVELRCDPISGHTALYWYRQSLGQGPEFLIYFQGTGAADDSGLPNDRFFAVRPEGSVSTLKIQRTERGDSAVYLCASSLTDNTDTQYFGPGTRLTVL.

This clonotype was picked up a small number of times. A much bigger clone sits one base away, suggesting this may be a read error. The J gene is TRBJ2-7, the V gene TRBV5-1; 10 bases map to TRBD2. The germline V gene encodes CDR1 SGHRS and CDR2 YFSETQ. This CDR3 contains 14 residues. J gave up 7 bases and V 7 bases, and 11 bases lay outside the gene matches. The CDR3 loop is CASGFTSGNNEQYF. The CDR3 coding sequence is TGCGCCAGCGGTTTTACTAGCGGGAACAATGAGCAGTACTTC.

This rearrangement joins TRBV3-1 to TRBJ1-2, with D unresolved. The ends were cut back, 6 bases at V and 2 bases at J, with 13 bases in the middle. Germline V gene data show CDR1 as LGHDT and CDR2 as YNNKEL (reference sequence). The CDR3 has 14 amino acids. CDR3 coding DNA: TGTGCCAGCAGGTCACAAAGATCAAACTATGGCTACACCTTC. Translation: CASRSQRSNYGYTF. The complete variable domain, with remaining parts taken from reference TRBV3-1 and TRBJ1-2, reads DTAVSQTPKYLVTQMGNDKSIKCEQNLGHDTMYWYKQDSKKFLKIMFSYNNKELIINETVPNRFSPKSPDKAHLNLHINSLELGDSAVYFCASRSQRSNYGYTFGSGTRLTVV.

The chain couples TRBV7-2 to TRBJ2-3; 9 positions match TRBD1. The CDR3 is made up of 15 amino acids. V shed 5 bases and J 5 bases; nucleotides not matched to a gene: 8. Looked up from germline, CDR1 is SGHTA and CDR2 is FQGNSA. The CDR3 loop reads CASSPKTGGGDTQYF. In nucleotides, the CDR3 is TGTGCCAGCAGCCCCAAGACAGGGGGAGGAGATACGCAGTATTTT.

The chain recombines TRBV9 with TRBJ2-7, with 10 bases identical to TRBD2. From germline, CDR1 is SGDLS and CDR2 YYNGEE. The CDR3 has 16 residues. V dropped 3 bases and J dropped 5; count of bases not matched to a gene: 11. CDR3 sequence reads: CASSAGGLAHPHEQYF. The CDR3 bases are TGTGCCAGCAGCGCGGGGGGACTAGCGCATCCCCACGAGCAGTACTTC.

This chain joins TRBV7-2 and TRBJ2-7; tentatively, D is TRBD1 (6 bases). CDR1 and CDR2 (germline): SGHTA, FQGNSA. Trimming removed 4 bases from V and 0 bases from J, with 16 bases in between. The CDR3 covers 16 residues. The CDR3 here is CASSSQSGHSSYEQYF. The CDR3, as DNA: TGTGCCAGCAGCTCCCAATCGGGACATAGCTCCTACGAGCAGTACTTC. Filled out from reference TRBV7-2 and TRBJ2-7, the complete variable domain reads GAGVSQSPSNKVTEKGKDVELRCDPISGHTALYWYRQSLGQGLEFLIYFQGNSAPDKSGLPSDRFSAERTGGSVSTLTIQRTQQEDSAVYLCASSSQSGHSSYEQYFGPGTRLTVT.

This sequence joins TRBV19 and TRBJ2-6; perhaps D is TRBD1 or TRBD2 (6 bases each). V was cut by 4 bases and J by 3 bases, with 13 bases left in between. The germline V gene encodes CDR1 LNHDA and CDR2 SQIVND (reference sequence). The CDR3 contains 16 residues. In nucleotides, the CDR3 is TGTGCCAGTAGTACCTTACAGGGAGGTGGGGCCAACGTCCTGACTTTC. Translating it yields CASSTLQGGGANVLTF.

This clonotype was counted between two and nine times. V and J are TRBV29-1 and TRBJ2-3; no firm D call. The CDR3 runs to 10 residues. Germline V CDR1 and CDR2: SQVTM, ANQGSEA. Trimming took 4 bases from V and 6 from J, leaving 5 bases between them. The CDR3: CSVVSDTQYF. The CDR3 DNA reads TGCAGCGTTGTTTCGGATACGCAGTATTTT.

The rearrangement uses TRBV12-3 or TRBV12-4 and TRBJ2-4; 7 nucleotides agree with TRBD1. The tail of the sequence fits TRBJ2-7 better, so the J call may be wrong. The CDR3 is made up of 15 amino acids. Written as DNA, the CDR3 is TGTGCCAGCAGTCCCCGGCTAGGGGGCAGGTACGAGCAGTACTTC. As protein: CASSPRLGGRYEQYF.

The V call is TRBV3-1, the J call TRBJ2-1; TRBD1 matches 7 bases. Germline V gene lookup returns CDR1 LGHDT and CDR2 YNNKEL (reference sequence). This CDR3 has 15 amino acids. With 4 bases clipped from V and 4 bases from J, the junction kept 7 bases outside the gene matches. CDR3 in DNA: TGTGCCAGCAGCCCTCCGGGACAGCAGTACAATGAGCAGTTCTTC. This codes for CASSPPGQQYNEQFF.

There are many counts of this clonotype. The CDR3 spells CASSGETYEQYF. CDR3 DNA: TGTGCCAGTAGCGGGGAGACCTACGAGCAGTACTTC. The J gene is TRBJ2-7, the V gene TRBV10-3; 8 bases are shared with TRBD2. Germline lookup yields CDR1 ENHRY and CDR2 SYGVKD. With V trimmed by 10 bases and J by 2 bases, 4 bases remained unmatched. CDR3 length: 12 amino acids.

The chain is built from TRBV20-1 and TRBJ2-1; 9 bases line up with TRBD2. CDR3 length equals 15 residues. The V segment lost 4 bases and the J segment 7 bases; nucleotides outside the gene matches: 11. Germline V gene data show CDR1 as DFQATT and CDR2 as SNEGSKA (reference sequence). The chain's CDR3 is CSANKNLAGYNEQFF. The CDR3 DNA reads as TGCAGTGCTAATAAAAATCTAGCGGGGTATAATGAGCAGTTCTTC.

This chain uses TRBV29-1 with TRBJ1-2, with D possibly TRBD1 on 5 matching bases. Deletions cut 1 base from V and 4 bases from J, with 7 bases between. This CDR3 has 12 residues. CDR1 is SQVTM, CDR2 ANQGSEA, per germline. CDR3 in amino acids: CSVEVQAYGYTF. CDR3 nucleotide sequence: TGCAGCGTTGAAGTACAGGCCTATGGCTACACCTTC.

The V call is TRBV5-1, the J call TRBJ2-4; 9 positions match TRBD2. The assigned J gene may be wrong: the sequence end matches TRBJ2-7 better. This CDR3 region has 15 residues. The V gene's germline CDR1 is SGHRS and CDR2 YFSETQ. CDR3: CASSLDPGLANEQYF. The DNA of the CDR3 is TGCGCCAGCAGCTTGGATCCGGGACTAGCAAACGAGCAGTACTTC.